This T cell receptor beta chain was found in a study of T cell responses to AZD1222 COVID-19 vaccine. Notes on the study in general: Donor demographics were predominantly white British with a female majority; clonal diversity may be underestimated. Spike-specific TCRs gained breadth and depth after people received two AZD1222 doses. Baseline serology detected seropositivity in only six AZD1222 recipients. The study reported that nearly half of spike-specific TCRs target unmutated variant regions.

Germline V gene sequence: CDR1 MNHEY, CDR2 SMNVEV (reference sequence). Losses at the gene ends were 5 bases for V and 3 bases for J; bases not matched to a gene: 11. CDR3 length: 16 residues. Points on this clone: Its antigen is unknown.

The protocol was immunoSEQ multiplex PCR, while the TCRdb copy is restricted to in-frame clones and leaves out a portion. Among 100,000 to 150,000 clones listed, about 89% were seen once. The rearrangement links TRBV27 to TRBJ2-7; TRBD1 agrees at 9 bases. The sequence came from an adult in good health. Sequencing used peripheral blood, obtained on day 0 of MenACWY control vaccination. The CDR3: CASSEQGQGRVYEQYF. As DNA, the CDR3 is TGTGCCAGCAGTGAGCAGGGACAGGGACGAGTCTACGAGCAGTACTTC.